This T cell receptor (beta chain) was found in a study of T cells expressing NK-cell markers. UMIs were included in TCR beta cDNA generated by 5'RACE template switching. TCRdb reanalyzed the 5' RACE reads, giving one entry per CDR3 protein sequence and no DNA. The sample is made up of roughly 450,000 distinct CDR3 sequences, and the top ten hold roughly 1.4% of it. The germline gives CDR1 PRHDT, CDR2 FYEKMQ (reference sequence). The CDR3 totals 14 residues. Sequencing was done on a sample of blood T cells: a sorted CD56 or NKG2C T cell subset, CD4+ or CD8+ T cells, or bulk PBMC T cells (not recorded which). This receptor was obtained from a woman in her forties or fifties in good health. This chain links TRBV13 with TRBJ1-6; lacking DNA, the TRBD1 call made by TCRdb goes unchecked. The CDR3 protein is CASSLEGKNSPLHF.